The source of this TCR beta chain is a study of post-analysis software for immune sequencing data. The study, taken as a whole, reports: Controls showed significantly higher normalized Chao1 diversity than did multiple sclerosis patients. TRBV5-6, TRBV5-1 and TRBV20-1 were among five TRBV segments more frequent in patients than controls.

The CDR3 contains 12 residues. The germline V gene has CDR1 SNHLY and CDR2 FYNNEI. Libraries were made from TCR beta cDNA, and they carried unique molecular identifiers. Roughly 500,000 cDNA molecules were recovered from an input of about 0.9 to 11 million T cells. MiXCR, applied by TCRdb to the PCR reads, yields one record per CDR3 protein. Seen here are about 460,000 distinct CDR3 sequences, roughly 45% observed once, and the top ten hold 9% to 14%. As concerns this clonotype: Antigen: not known. One junction end disagrees with the germline gene, perhaps due to a read error.

The V and J genes are TRBV2 and TRBJ2-1; tentative D call: TRBD2 (5 bases). Sequenced input: blood. This TCR came from a girl aged 10 to 17 with multiple sclerosis. Here the CDR3 reads CAGSGQCNEQFF. The CDR3 bases are TGTGCCGGCAGCGGCCAGTGCAATGAGCAGTTCTTC. Drawing the rest from reference TRBV2 and TRBJ2-1, the complete variable domain is EPEVTQTPSHQVTQMGQEVILRCVPISNHLYFYWYRQILGQKVEFLVSFYNNEISEKSEIFDDQFSVERPDGSNFTLKIRSTKLEDSAMYFCAGSGQCNEQFFGPGTRLTVL.